Below, 13 T cell receptor beta chains from the same sample are listed, as sequenced in a study of tumor and adjacent non-tumor tissue in lung cancer. Three rounds of nested PCR, following a modified ARM-PCR protocol, produced the TCRbeta library. MiXCR, run by TCRdb on the multiplex PCR reads, gives a single entry per CDR3 protein. This table has 80,000 to 130,000 distinct CDR3 sequences, about 62% appearing once. No cell sorting was done before RNA was extracted from the tissue. This non-tumor lung sample came from over 3 cm beyond the tumor edge. The sequenced material came from distant non-tumor lung tissue. The receptors shown here come from a man aged 25-40 years with non-small cell lung cancer.

This clonotype came up many times. This chain uses TRBV6-6 with TRBJ1-6; unclear D gene. Trimming cost V 4 bases and J 4 bases, with 5 bases left between them. Germline assignment: CDR1 MNHNY and CDR2 SVGAGI (reference sequence). The CDR3 has 13 amino acids. The CDR3 spells CASSSGYNSPLHF. CDR3 in DNA: TGTGCCAGCAGTTCAGGTTATAATTCACCCCTCCACTTT.

A remark on this clonotype: A much larger clone differs by one base, so this may be a read error. The gene calls are TRBV6-2 or TRBV6-3 and TRBJ2-3; D tentatively fits TRBD1 or TRBD2 (6 bases each). V lost 5 bases and J 2 bases, leaving 14 bases between the germline ends. The germline V gene encodes CDR1 MNHEY and CDR2 SVGEGT. This CDR3 has 15 amino acids. The CDR3 region has the DNA TGTGCCAGCAGTCGAGGGGGACTCGTCACAGATACGCAGTATTTT. Translated: CASSRGGLVTDTQYF.

This clonotype was observed once. Since no conserved phenylalanine or tryptophan closes the CDR3, a read error is the likely cause. V and J are TRBV4-2 and TRBJ2-1; TRBD2 aligns across 7 bases. With V trimmed by 4 bases and J by 4 bases, 10 bases remained unmatched. Germline-derived CDR1 and CDR2 are LGHNA and YNFKEQ. The CDR3 length is 16 residues. DNA of the CDR3: TGTGCCAGCAGCCGCCTAGCGGATTTGGGATACAATGAGCAGTTCTCT. This translates into CASSRLADLGYNEQFS.

In regard to this clonotype: Possible read error: a much larger clone is one base away. This rearrangement joins TRBV6-2 or TRBV6-3 to TRBJ2-2; no firm D call. Germline lookup yields CDR1 MNHEY and CDR2 SVGEGT. The CDR3 consists of 11 residues. CDR3 bases: TGTACCAGCAGGCGGACCGGGGAGCTGTTTTTT. Protein: CTSRRTGELFF.

Only one count was recorded for this clonotype. The junction and the germline gene differ at one end; a read error may be behind it. V usage is TRBV7-8 and J usage is TRBJ2-5; 8 bases match TRBD2. Germline V gives CDR1 SGHVS, CDR2 FQNEAQ. There are 16 residues in the CDR3. The CDR3 nucleotides are TGTGCCTGCAGCCCTAGGTCCTTGCGGGAGGTGGAGACCCAGTACTTC. Protein: CACSPRSLREVETQYF.

In this sample, this clonotype turned up many times. This rearrangement joins TRBV10-2 to TRBJ2-2, with 13 bases identical to TRBD2. The V and J ends lost 7 bases and 8 bases, in that order; junction bases with no gene match: 7. The CDR3 is 15 amino acids. Per germline, CDR1 WSHSY and CDR2 SAAADI. In DNA, the CDR3 is TGCGCCAGCAAACTAGCGGGAGGGCCCGGGGGGGAGCTGTTTTTT. Amino acids: CASKLAGGPGGELFF.

This clonotype showed up just a few times. A much larger clone differs from this one at a single base, so this may be a read error. The chain couples TRBV20-1 to TRBJ1-1; D remains unclear. Germline CDR1 is DFQATT and CDR2 is SNEGSKA (reference sequence). The CDR3 is 14 residues long. V shed 6 bases and J shed 1 base, with 15 bases lying between them. The CDR3: CSALRHGGNTEAFF. CDR3 nucleotide sequence: TGCAGTGCCTTAAGACATGGCGGGAACACTGAAGCTTTCTTT.

The count of this clonotype is one. The rearrangement links TRBV4-1 to TRBJ2-4; possibly TRBD2 for D (7 bases). CDR1 is MGHRA, CDR2 YSYEKL, per germline. V was shortened by 4 bases and J by 0 bases, with 25 bases between the two germline ends. This CDR3 region has 20 residues. The CDR3 nucleotides read TGCGCCAGCAGCCCCAGAGATTTGGGGGGGGACATCTTAGCCAAAAACATTCAGTACTTC. Translating gives CASSPRDLGGDILAKNIQYF.

Concerning this clonotype: A read error may be the cause here, since a much bigger clone is one base away. V and J are TRBV12-3 or TRBV12-4 and TRBJ1-1; D is unresolved. CDR3 length equals 13 residues. Trimming took 6 bases from V and 1 from J, leaving 9 bases between them. CDR3 region: CASSPTPNTEAFF. The CDR3 DNA reads TGTGCCAGCAGCCCAACTCCGAACACTGAAGCTTTCTTT.

With regard to this clonotype: At one end the junction does not follow the germline gene, possibly because of a read error. The chain joins TRBV11-2 to TRBJ2-1, with 8 bases matching TRBD2. Germline lookup yields CDR1 SGHAT and CDR2 FQNNGV. This CDR3 spans 16 amino acids. CDR3 amino acids: CASSSLVAGPSNERFF. The CDR3 region has the DNA TGTGCCAGCAGCTCGCTTGTAGCGGGGCCTTCCAATGAGCGGTTCTTC.

Only a few counts were recorded for this clonotype. A much bigger clone sits one base away, suggesting this may be a read error. This chain uses TRBV6-5 with TRBJ2-7; no reliable D call. Germline assignment: CDR1 MNHEY and CDR2 SVGAGI. The CDR3 sequence is 14 residues long. Trimming took off 7 bases at V and 3 bases at J, with 16 bases between the two ends. In DNA, the CDR3 is TGTGCCAGCAATAAAGTGGGCCTCCACTACGAGCAGTACTTC. Its protein is CASNKVGLHYEQYF.

Points on this clonotype: A clone one base away is much larger, so this may be a read error. The chain couples TRBV20-1 to TRBJ2-1, with a possible D match to TRBD2 (5 bases). This CDR3 spans 13 amino acids. CDR1 and CDR2 (germline): DFQATT, SNEGSKA (reference sequence). In DNA, the CDR3 is TGCAGTACTAGGCACCGTTACTACAATGAGCAGTTCTTC. This sequence encodes CSTRHRYYNEQFF.

Concerning this clonotype: A much more abundant neighbour one base away suggests this may be a read error. The CDR3 does not close with the conserved phenylalanine or tryptophan, likely indicating a read error. The chain employs TRBV5-4 and TRBJ2-7, with 7 bases that match TRBD2. From germline, CDR1 is SGHNT and CDR2 YYREEE (reference sequence). The trim removed 3 bases at V and 6 bases at J, leaving 6 bases unmatched. The CDR3 is 13 amino acids. In DNA, the CDR3 is TGTGCCAGCAGCTCCGGTGGGGAGGGCGAGCAGTACTAC. Translation: CASSSGGEGEQYY.